What follows are 10 T cell receptor beta chains derived from one specimen sequenced in a study of response to subunit inactivated influenza vaccine. MiXCR, applied by TCRdb to the RT-PCR reads, yields one record per CDR3 protein. The table shows 800,000 or so distinct CDR3 sequences, with around 20% occurring only once. The source material was PBMCs from blood, sampled around 5 days after vaccination. The receptor source for this set is a man in his forties or fifties who received an inactivated influenza vaccine.

This clonotype was found a few times. The V gene is TRBV6-1, the J gene TRBJ2-2, with no clear D. Trimming shortened V by 6 bases and J by 0 bases, and 8 bases separated the two germline ends. Germline V gives CDR1 MNHNS, CDR2 SASEGT. This CDR3 contains 14 residues. The CDR3 DNA follows: TGTGCCAGCAGGGACGGTTCGAACACCGGGGAGCTGTTTTTT. As protein: CASRDGSNTGELFF.

This clonotype has a handful of counts. J is TRBJ2-1 and V is TRBV24-1, with 8 positions matching TRBD1. Trimming cost V 7 bases and J 8 bases; bases outside gene matches: 6. Germline V gives CDR1 KGHDR, CDR2 SFDVKD. This CDR3 comprises 13 residues. The CDR3 DNA follows: TGTGCCACCAGAGGGACAGGAGGGGATGAGCAGTTCTTC. Translation: CATRGTGGDEQFF.

The chain is built from TRBV20-1 and TRBJ2-3; D unclear. Germline V gene lookup returns CDR1 DFQATT and CDR2 SNEGSKA (reference sequence). The ends were cut back, 1 base at V and 5 bases at J, with 4 bases in the middle. The CDR3 has 11 residues. The CDR3 DNA follows: TGCAGTGCTAGAGTTGGAGATACGCAGTATTTT. This gives the protein CSARVGDTQYF.

A few counts support this clonotype. The V call is TRBV18, the J call TRBJ2-1; no clear D gene. The V gene's germline CDR1 is KGHSH and CDR2 LQKENI. Trimming removed 3 bases at V and 10 bases at J, with 10 bases between. This CDR3 is built from 12 residues. The DNA of the CDR3 is TGTGCCAGCTCACCCGTCCTATACGAGCAGTTCTTC. It is translated as CASSPVLYEQFF.

V usage is TRBV27 and J usage is TRBJ2-1; 8 nucleotides line up with TRBD2. The CDR3 covers 16 residues. V lost 6 bases, J lost 1 base, and 8 bases stayed unmatched. The germline gives CDR1 MNHEY, CDR2 SMNVEV (reference sequence). CDR3 in amino acids: CASRDLAGGSYNEQFF. DNA for the CDR3: TGTGCCAGCAGGGATCTGGCGGGAGGTTCCTACAATGAGCAGTTCTTC.

The rearrangement links TRBV18 to TRBJ2-7; 7 positions match TRBD1. CDR1 is KGHSH and CDR2 is LQKENI in the germline V gene. V lost 6 bases and J lost 5; bases outside the gene matches: 10. The CDR3 is 14 amino acids. The CDR3: CASSQATGLNEQYF. The DNA for the CDR3 is TGTGCCAGCTCGCAAGCGACAGGGTTAAACGAGCAGTACTTC.

The J gene is TRBJ1-6, the V gene TRBV20-1; TRBD1 matches 7 bases. The trim removed 4 bases at V and 5 bases at J, leaving 8 bases unmatched. This CDR3 spans 15 amino acids. Germline V gives CDR1 DFQATT, CDR2 SNEGSKA (reference sequence). This chain's CDR3 is CSANTVQGNNSPLHF. The CDR3 DNA follows: TGCAGTGCTAACACAGTACAGGGGAATAATTCACCCCTCCACTTT.

This clonotype came up a few times. The chain employs TRBV6-1 and TRBJ2-7, with 7 bases fitting TRBD2. CDR3 size: 14 residues. J was trimmed by 6 bases and V by 7 bases; bases with no gene match: 12. The V gene's germline CDR1 is MNHNS and CDR2 SASEGT. Here the CDR3 reads CASTNRDYWGEQYF. The DNA of the CDR3 is TGTGCCAGCACCAACCGGGACTACTGGGGCGAGCAGTACTTC.

The V and J genes are TRBV4-2 and TRBJ2-6; weak D call: TRBD1 (6 bases). Germline CDR1 is LGHNA and CDR2 is YNFKEQ. The V end lost 3 bases, the J end lost 1 base, and 10 bases lay between the germline ends. This CDR3 contains 16 residues. The CDR3 region is CASSQSTGSGANVLTF. The CDR3 bases are TGTGCCAGCAGCCAGTCAACAGGGTCTGGGGCCAACGTCCTGACTTTC.

In this sample, this clonotype turned up many times. One end of the junction is discordant with germline, which a read error may explain. The chain uses TRBV20-1 and TRBJ2-7; D ambiguous. Germline CDR1 and CDR2: DFQATT and SNEGSKA (reference sequence). This CDR3 is 14 amino acids long. The CDR3 sequence: CSARDQATLYEQYF. The CDR3 DNA is TGCAGTGCAAGAGATCAGGCGACCCTCTACGAGCAGTACTTC.